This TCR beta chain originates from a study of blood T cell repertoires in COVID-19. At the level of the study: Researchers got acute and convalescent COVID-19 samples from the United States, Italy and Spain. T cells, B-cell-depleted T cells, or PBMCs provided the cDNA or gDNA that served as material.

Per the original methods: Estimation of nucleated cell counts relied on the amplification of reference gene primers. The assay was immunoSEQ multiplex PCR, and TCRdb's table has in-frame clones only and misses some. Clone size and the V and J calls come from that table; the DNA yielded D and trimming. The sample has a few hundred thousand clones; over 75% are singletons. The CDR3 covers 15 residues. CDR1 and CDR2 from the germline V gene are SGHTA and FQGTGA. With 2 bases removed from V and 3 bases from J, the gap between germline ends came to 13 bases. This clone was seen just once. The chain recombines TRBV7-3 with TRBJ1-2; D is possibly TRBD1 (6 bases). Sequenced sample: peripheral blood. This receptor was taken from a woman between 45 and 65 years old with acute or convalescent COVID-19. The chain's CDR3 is CASSLGARGYYGYTF. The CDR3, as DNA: TGTGCCAGCAGCTTAGGAGCCAGGGGTTACTATGGCTACACCTTC. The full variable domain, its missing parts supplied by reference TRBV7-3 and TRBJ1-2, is GAGVSQTPSNKVTEKGKYVELRCDPISGHTALYWYRQSLGQGPEFLIYFQGTGAADDSGLPNDRFFAVRPEGSVSTLKIQRTERGDSAVYLCASSLGARGYYGYTFGSGTRLTVV.